The 16 T cell receptor beta chains presented below share a single source sample, sequenced in a study of T cell responses to AZD1222 COVID-19 vaccine. Assay: immunoSEQ multiplex PCR; the TCRdb copy retains only in-frame clones and omits some. This sample has fewer than 95,000 clones, with 85% to 95% found just once. Sequencing used peripheral blood, obtained 28 days after the second AZD1222 dose. These receptor sequences come from an adult who received the AZD1222 COVID-19 vaccine.

This clone was detected only once. The J gene is TRBJ1-4, the V gene TRBV19; D call uncertain. The V gene lost 3 bases and the J gene lost 5 bases, with 10 bases spanning the gap. Germline lookup yields CDR1 LNHDA and CDR2 SQIVND (reference sequence). The CDR3 has 14 residues. For the CDR3, the DNA is TGTGCCAGTAGTATGCCCGGGCGGAATGAAAAACTGTTTTTT. It is translated as CASSMPGRNEKLFF.

The chain couples TRBV6-5 to TRBJ2-3, with D tentatively TRBD2 (5 bases). Trimming cost V 6 bases and J 0 bases, with 10 bases left between them. Looked up from germline, CDR1 is MNHEY and CDR2 is SVGAGI. CDR3 length equals 14 residues. This CDR3 reads CASRGLISTDTQYF. CDR3 nucleotides: TGTGCCAGCAGAGGACTGATTAGCACAGATACGCAGTATTTT.

The chain carries TRBV28 and TRBJ2-2, with a tentative D call TRBD1 (6 bases). In germline, CDR1 is MDHEN, CDR2 SYDVKM. The V and J ends lost 6 bases and 1 base respectively, with 9 bases between them. The CDR3 has 14 amino acids. The CDR3 sequence: CASRTGQNTGELFF. The DNA of the CDR3 is TGTGCCAGCAGAACGGGACAGAACACCGGGGAGCTGTTTTTT.

Details on this clone: The same CDR3 also results from other DNA sequences found in this sample. The chain has TRBV24-1 and TRBJ2-7; D remains ambiguous. CDR3 length: 13 residues. Germline CDR1 reads KGHDR; CDR2 reads SFDVKD. Trimming left V 3 bases short and J 1 base short, with 6 bases between. CDR3 protein: CATSDGGSYEQYF. CDR3 bases: TGTGCCACCAGTGATGGCGGTTCCTACGAGCAGTACTTC.

This rearrangement joins TRBV10-3 to TRBJ2-2, with 9 bases fitting TRBD2. V was pared by 6 bases and J by 1 base, with 0 bases of the junction left unmatched. Germline V gene data show CDR1 as ENHRY and CDR2 as SYGVKD. CDR3 length: 14 amino acids. The CDR3 region has the DNA TGTGCCATCAGGCGGGGGGGGAACACCGGGGAGCTGTTTTTT. It specifies CAIRRGGNTGELFF.

The rearrangement joins TRBV27 to TRBJ2-5; maybe TRBD2 (6 bases). V lost 4 bases and J 4 bases, leaving 16 bases between the germline ends. The CDR3 consists of 15 residues. CDR1 is MNHEY, CDR2 SMNVEV, per germline (reference sequence). Here the CDR3 DNA reads TGTGCCAGCAGTTCCCCCGCAGCGGAGGGAGAGACCCAGTACTTC. Protein product: CASSSPAAEGETQYF.

The chain recombines TRBV7-2 with TRBJ2-5; tentative D call: TRBD1 (5 bases). The CDR3 contains 15 residues. Germline V gives CDR1 SGHTA, CDR2 FQGNSA. V was pared by 3 bases and J by 5 bases, with 16 bases between. The CDR3 reads CASSFPKGAWETQYF. For the CDR3, the DNA is TGTGCCAGCAGCTTCCCTAAAGGGGCCTGGGAGACCCAGTACTTC.

This chain connects TRBV30 to TRBJ2-7, with D perhaps matching TRBD1 or TRBD2 (5 bases each). The CDR3 is made up of 14 amino acids. The germline gives CDR1 GTSNPN, CDR2 SVGIG (reference sequence). The V end lost 2 bases, the J end lost 3 bases, and 14 bases lay between the germline ends. For the CDR3, the DNA is TGTGCCTGGAGTAGGGGCGGGTTCCACTACGAGCAGTACTTC. This gives the protein CAWSRGGFHYEQYF.

The chain uses TRBV9 and TRBJ2-3, with 7 bases fitting TRBD2. Germline CDR1 and CDR2: SGDLS and YYNGEE. The CDR3 length is 15 residues. With 0 bases clipped from V and 4 bases from J, the junction kept 5 bases outside the gene matches. In DNA form, the CDR3 reads TGTGCCAGCAGCGTAGTCGCGGGGGAGGCAGATACGCAGTATTTT. It encodes CASSVVAGEADTQYF.

A single count supports this clone. The rearrangement uses TRBV18 and TRBJ2-5; 7 bases are shared with TRBD2. CDR1 and CDR2 from the germline V gene are KGHSH and LQKENI. The ends lost 2 bases at V and 1 base at J; junction bases unmatched: 10. This CDR3 is built from 17 residues. DNA for the CDR3: TGTGCCAGCTCACCATTCGTCGCTAGCGGAACCCAAGAGACCCAGTACTTC. Its translation: CASSPFVASGTQETQYF. The variable domain in full, with the rest retrieved from reference TRBV18 and TRBJ2-5, is NAGVMQNPRHLVRRRGQEARLRCSPMKGHSHVYWYRQLPEEGLKFMVYLQKENIIDESGMPKERFSAEFPKEGPSILRIQQVVRGDSAAYFCASSPFVASGTQETQYFGPGTRLLVL.

The rearrangement joins TRBV7-2 to TRBJ2-1, with a possible D match to TRBD2 (6 bases). This CDR3 region has 15 residues. Germline CDR1 and CDR2: SGHTA and FQGNSA. Trimming left V 2 bases short and J 5 bases short, with 13 bases between. The CDR3 sequence is CASSLMTGDNNEQFF. As DNA, the CDR3 is TGTGCCAGCAGCTTAATGACGGGAGACAACAATGAGCAGTTCTTC.

The chain links TRBV9 to TRBJ2-3; the D gene could be TRBD1 or TRBD2 (6 bases each). V was shortened by 8 bases and J by 4 bases, with 23 bases between the two germline ends. The germline gives CDR1 SGDLS, CDR2 YYNGEE. The CDR3 runs 16 residues. CDR3: CASTQGTAIGADTQYF. In DNA form, the CDR3 reads TGTGCCAGTACTCAGGGGACTGCCATTGGGGCAGATACGCAGTATTTT. The entire variable domain, with the rest obtained from reference TRBV9 and TRBJ2-3, is as follows: DSGVTQTPKHLITATGQRVTLRCSPRSGDLSVYWYQQSLDQGLQFLIQYYNGEERAKGNILERFSAQQFPDLHSELNLSSLELGDSALYFCASTQGTAIGADTQYFGPGTRLTVL.

The genes are TRBV3-1 (or the pseudogene TRBV3-2) and TRBJ2-5; TRBD2 matches at 10 bases. Germline lookup yields CDR1 LGHDT and CDR2 YNNKEL (reference sequence). CDR3 length: 17 residues. J lost 5 bases, V lost 0 bases, and 9 bases had no gene match. CDR3 loop: CASSQDRLAGVGETQYF. CDR3 bases: TGTGCCAGCAGCCAAGACCGTCTAGCGGGAGTCGGGGAGACCCAGTACTTC.

This chain links TRBV5-1 with TRBJ1-6; D gene unclear. Germline V CDR1 and CDR2: SGHRS, YFSETQ. The V and J ends lost 0 bases and 9 bases respectively, with 7 bases between them. The CDR3 loop spans 13 amino acids. CDR3 protein: CASSLDWSSPLHF. The DNA for the CDR3 is TGCGCCAGCAGCTTGGACTGGAGTTCACCCCTCCACTTT.

This clone occurred once. The DNA of the CDR3 is TGTGCCAGCAGTCCCGCTAGCGGGAGTAGGTACAATGAGCAGTTCTTC. It encodes CASSPASGSRYNEQFF. The J gene is TRBJ2-1, the V gene TRBV27, with 10 bases that match TRBD2. In germline, CDR1 is MNHEY, CDR2 SMNVEV (reference sequence). With V trimmed by 5 bases and J by 4 bases, 8 bases remained unmatched. The CDR3 totals 16 residues.

The V call is TRBV27, the J call TRBJ1-3; 9 nucleotides line up with TRBD1. V lost 7 bases and J lost 3; bases outside the gene matches: 4. The CDR3 has 14 amino acids. The germline V gene has CDR1 MNHEY and CDR2 SMNVEV (reference sequence). In DNA form, the CDR3 reads TGTGCCAGCAAAAACAGGGGGCTTGGAAACACCATATATTTT. Its protein is CASKNRGLGNTIYF.